This T cell receptor beta chain emerged from a study of early T cells in non-severe SARS-CoV-2 infection (dated by TCRdb to the early 2020s). At the level of the whole study: Because TCR sequencing relied on bulk RNA taken from unsorted whole blood, pairing of alpha and beta chains was not possible.

Set within a cohort of healthcare workers in London, UK, this nested case-control study involved weekly PCR testing of nasopharyngeal swabs along with blood sampling. Between 23 and 31 March 2020, the week of the UK lockdown, healthcare workers were enrolled and then followed up weekly for as long as 16 weeks. Broader findings and caveats from the paper: VDJdb matching was skewed toward anti-spike CD8 responses and likely underestimated virus-specific expansions by missing private and CD4 specificities.

Cut back by 8 bases and 10 bases, the V and J ends lie 12 bases apart. From a lookup of the germline V gene, CDR1 and CDR2 are SNHLY and FYNNEI. The CDR3 sequence holds 11 residues, the cysteine and phenylalanine included. The DNA shown is the 33-base CDR3, in frame from base 1. Receptor libraries were prepared by 5' RACE. Sequencer: NextSeq 500. To correct for sequencing error and PCR bias, the TCR library protocol tagged individual cDNA molecules with unique molecular identifiers. Sequencing covered both TCR alpha and beta chains, and within each sample the abundances of alpha and beta sequences were tightly co-correlated. Under the source paper's analysis protocol: Decombinator V4 was used to perform V gene, J gene and CDR3 annotation of TCR sequences. Expanded TCRs were defined as changing significantly between any two time points under a Poisson model with p below 0.0001. TCR abundances were normalised to the total number of TCRs sequenced per sample and were expressed as counts per million. MAIT TCRs were defined by TRAV1-2 paired with TRAJ12, TRAJ20 or TRAJ33, and iNKT TCRs by TRAV10 paired with TRAJ18. VDJdb, accessed 1 November 2021, was searched for CMV, EBV and SARS-CoV-2 annotated TCRs, with TCRs annotated for multiple antigens excluded. TCRdb reprocessed the public reads (quality trimming at Q25 with fastp, clone calling with MiXCR) and kept in-frame beta chains. Here each entry gathers all rows of one CDR3 protein and keeps the most common genes and DNA. These V and J calls originate from TCRdb's pipeline instead of the authors' own analysis. The sample has fewer than 80,000 distinct CDR3 sequences on record, around 12% of them singletons. Approximately 1.2% of the sample goes to the ten largest clones.

In regard to this clonotype: Its binding antigen is unknown. The sample holds no much larger clone one base away, and base qualities are not on file.

The clonotype was recovered from an adult who was a healthcare worker with PCR-confirmed SARS-CoV-2 infection or an uninfected control (not recorded which). The donor label of this sample is uncertain. The V and J segments used are TRBV2 and TRBJ2-1, with the D gene too uncertain to name. This sample comprised whole blood, obtained at baseline. The DNA sequence is as follows: TGTGCCAGCTCCACAGACTCGGAGCAGTTCTTC. Translation gives CASSTDSEQFF.